A selection of T cell receptor beta chains follows, all from one sample in a study of OX40 agonist ivuxolimab in advanced cancers. Assay used: immunoSEQ multiplex PCR; TCRdb lists only in-frame clones, some missing. Here the sample spans 110,000 or so clones, less than 95% being singletons. The source was CD4+ or CD8+ T cells sorted from blood, collected in a trial of the OX40 agonist ivuxolimab. Source of these receptors: an adult with an advanced solid tumor such as melanoma, head and neck, liver or kidney cancer. CDR3s include the opening cysteine and the closing phenylalanine or tryptophan. D genes are given only for firm matches. Some rows have no size entry. The others give once, few or many, or a class for an expanded clone.

j_call d_call clone_size v_call cdr3_nt cdr3_aa
TRBJ1-3 - - TRBV7-6 TGTGCCAGCAGCCAAGTGGGCTCGCACTCTGGAAACACCATATATTTT CASSQVGSHSGNTIYF
TRBJ1-1 - - TRBV14 TGTGCCAGCAGCCAACACTTGAACACTGAAGCTTTCTTT CASSQHLNTEAFF
TRBJ2-7 TRBD2 - TRBV5-1 TGCGCCAGCAGCCCGGGACTAGCGGGGGGAGATAACTACGAGCAGTACTTC CASSPGLAGGDNYEQYF
TRBJ2-1 - - TRBV19 TGTGCCAGTAGTATGAGGGGGAGCTCCTACAATGAGCAGTTCTTC CASSMRGSSYNEQFF
TRBJ2-3 TRBD2 - TRBV5-4 TGTGCCAGCAGCACGAGACTAGCGGGAGGAGGGGATACGCAGTATTTT CASSTRLAGGGDTQYF
TRBJ2-3 TRBD2 - TRBV2 TGTGCCAGCAGTGAAGCTGGAGGGAGGGCAGATACGCAGTATTTT CASSEAGGRADTQYF
TRBJ2-1 - few TRBV19 TGTGCCAGTAGTCCCGGTTACATCCGCAATGAGCAGTTCTTC CASSPGYIRNEQFF
TRBJ2-7 TRBD1 once TRBV5-1 TGCGCCAGCAGCCTTGTAGGGACAGGTACCTACGAGCAGTACTTC CASSLVGTGTYEQYF
TRBJ2-2 - - TRBV30 TGTGCCTGGAGTGTACCAAAGGGGTTGGACACCGGGGAGCTGTTTTTT CAWSVPKGLDTGELFF
TRBJ2-7 - - TRBV28 TGTGCCAGCAGTATCGGGACCGCTGGCTACGAGCAGTACTTC CASSIGTAGYEQYF
TRBJ2-3 TRBD2 - TRBV19 TGTGCCAGTAGGGAGAGGACTAGCGGGAGGGCTGGTACGCAGTATTTT CASRERTSGRAGTQYF
TRBJ2-7 TRBD1 - TRBV29-1 TGCAGCGTAGCGCTAATGGACAGGGTCTACGAGCAGTACTTC CSVALMDRVYEQYF
TRBJ2-5 - - TRBV5-1 TGCGCCAGCAGCTTGGGGGCGGGGGCACAAGAGACCCAGTACTTC CASSLGAGAQETQYF
TRBJ1-6 - - TRBV19 TGTGCCAGTACCCCCTTTTTTGGATCACCCCTCCACTTT CASTPFFGSPLHF
TRBJ2-7 TRBD1 few TRBV5-4 TGTGCCAGCAGCCGGGACAGGGGAACCCACGAGCAGTACTTC CASSRDRGTHEQYF